This record looks at one TCR beta chain sequence and its context. This specimen comes from a study of blood T cell repertoires in COVID-19. Sequenced by immunoSEQ multiplex PCR; TCRdb stores in-frame clones only, minus some. The sample yields 230,000 or so clones, more than 70% seen once. Germline CDR1 is MDHEN and CDR2 is SYDVKM. The CDR3 sequence is 15 residues long. Trimming took 5 bases from V and 0 from J, leaving 14 bases between them. Sequenced material: PBMCs or T cells enriched from blood (not recorded which). The TCR was taken from a woman in her forties with acute COVID-19. The chain is built from TRBV28 and TRBJ2-7, with a weak D call TRBD2 (6 bases). This CDR3 reads CASSPGEVYSYEQYV. For the CDR3, the DNA is TGTGCCAGCAGTCCGGGGGAAGTATACTCCTACGAGCAGTACGTC.